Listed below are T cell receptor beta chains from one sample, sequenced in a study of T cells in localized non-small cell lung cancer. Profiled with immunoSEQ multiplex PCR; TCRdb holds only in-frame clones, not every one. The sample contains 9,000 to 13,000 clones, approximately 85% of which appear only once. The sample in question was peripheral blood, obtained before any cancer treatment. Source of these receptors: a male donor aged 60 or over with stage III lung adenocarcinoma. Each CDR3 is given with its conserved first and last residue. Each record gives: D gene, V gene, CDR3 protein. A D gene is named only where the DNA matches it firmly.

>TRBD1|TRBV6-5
CASSYRDRGPDTQYF
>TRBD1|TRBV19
CASTGTVNQPQHF
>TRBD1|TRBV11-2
CASSFQTGQGETQYF
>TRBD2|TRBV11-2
CASSVSGGHSTDTQYF
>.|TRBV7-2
CASSLFGEGTGELFF
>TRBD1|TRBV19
CASSLRDRGPNEQFF
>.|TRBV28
CASSEPDSKNIQYF
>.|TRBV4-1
CASSSGEPQSRANVLTF
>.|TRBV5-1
CASSLEGGRTDTQYF
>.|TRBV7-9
CAIQGPLGYEQYF
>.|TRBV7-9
CASSLGGMGNYGYTF
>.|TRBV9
CASSETYLNTEAFF
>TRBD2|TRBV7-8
CASSATSGRGDTQYF
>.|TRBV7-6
CASSPPGPIHYEQYF
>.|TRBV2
CASSEKRGPYGYTF
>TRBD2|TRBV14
CASSQSPLAGTTDTQYF
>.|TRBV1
CTSSQDLAGGPNEQFF
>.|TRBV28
CASSSPLSAVDRFAYEQYF
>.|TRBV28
CASSDLQETQYF
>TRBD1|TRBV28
CASSSPTGTGNTIYF
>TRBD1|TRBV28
CASSDSGTVENIQYF
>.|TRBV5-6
CASSFRGNTIYF
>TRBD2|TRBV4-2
CASSQEGLAADTQYF
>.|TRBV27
CASRPLNPIDSNYGYTF
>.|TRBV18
CASSGQANTEAFF
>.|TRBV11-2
CASSLGGWGYTF
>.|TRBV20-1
CSASRGTEAFF
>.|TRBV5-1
CASSLGEPGELFF
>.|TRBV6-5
CASSYEGHQPQHF
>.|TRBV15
CATSRDTGFSGNTIYF
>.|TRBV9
CASSGPGGANYGYTF
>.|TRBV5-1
CASSLRGYEQYF
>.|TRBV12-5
CASGLGTSGANVLTF
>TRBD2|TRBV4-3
CASSQATSGNNEQFF
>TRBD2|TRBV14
CASSHGGGGSSYNEQFF
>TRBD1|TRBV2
CASNWDSQETQYF
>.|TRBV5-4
CASSPLGGSSYEQYF
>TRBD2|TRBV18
CASSEGLAGGPAGELFF
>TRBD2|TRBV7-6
CASSSLWGLAIEQYF
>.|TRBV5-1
CASTRRTGNTGELFF
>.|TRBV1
CTSSTQSRANVLTF